This T cell receptor beta chain stems from a study of blood T cell repertoires in COVID-19. Across the study: Sources were T cells, B-cell-depleted T cells, or PBMCs; the material itself was cDNA or gDNA.

V gave up 0 bases and J gave up 3 bases; unmatched junction bases: 1. The CDR3 has 15 amino acids. Germline V gene lookup returns CDR1 MNHEY and CDR2 SVGAGI. The data were produced by immunoSEQ multiplex PCR, yet TCRdb's version contains in-frame clones alone and is incomplete. The sample includes tens of thousands of clones, over 75% of them seen just once. This receptor was taken from a man at least 80 years old with acute or convalescent COVID-19. The J gene is TRBJ2-7, the V gene TRBV6-5, with 11 bases identical to TRBD1. The source material was peripheral blood. DNA for the CDR3: TGTGCCAGCAGTTACTCCGGGACAGGGGGCTACGAGCAGTACTTC. Its translation: CASSYSGTGGYEQYF.